The text below deals with one TCR beta chain. Its antigen is still unknown. TCRalpha and TCRbeta libraries used 5'RACE with constant-segment primers and UMIs. TCRdb fed the 5' RACE reads into MiXCR, producing one record per CDR3 protein. Altogether some 490,000 distinct CDR3 sequences are present, roughly 18% being singletons, with the ten largest covering approximately 13%. This sample is drawn from a study of T-cell memory formation after mild COVID-19. General observations from the study: The appearance of some responding clones in pre-infection memory suggested that cross-reactive memory joined. Contracting CD8+ clones were enriched in EMRA, CD4+ mainly in CM and EM.

V was cut by 5 bases and J by 5 bases, with 18 bases left in between. Looked up from germline, CDR1 is MNHNY and CDR2 is SVGAGI (reference sequence). CDR3 length: 15 residues. The sequence was obtained from an adult woman who had mild COVID-19 (a few samples of this study predate the infection). Cell type and time point are not known. V is TRBV6-6 and J is TRBJ1-1; no reliable D call. Source material: PBMCs or a T cell subset sorted from them (not recorded which). CDR3 coding DNA: TGTGCCAGCAGTCCTCGGGTCGGTGAACAGACTGAAGCTTTCTTT. Protein: CASSPRVGEQTEAFF.